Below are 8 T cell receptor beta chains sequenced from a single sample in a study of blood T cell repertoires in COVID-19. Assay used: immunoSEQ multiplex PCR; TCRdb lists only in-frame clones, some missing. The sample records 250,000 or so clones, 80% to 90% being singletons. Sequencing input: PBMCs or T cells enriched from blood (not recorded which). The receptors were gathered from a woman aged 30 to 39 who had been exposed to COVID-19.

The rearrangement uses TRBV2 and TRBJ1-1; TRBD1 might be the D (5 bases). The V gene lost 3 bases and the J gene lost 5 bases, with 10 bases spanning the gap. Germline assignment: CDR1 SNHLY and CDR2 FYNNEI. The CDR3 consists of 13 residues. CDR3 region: CASSDREGTEAFF. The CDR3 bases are TGTGCCAGCAGTGACAGGGAAGGTACTGAAGCTTTCTTT.

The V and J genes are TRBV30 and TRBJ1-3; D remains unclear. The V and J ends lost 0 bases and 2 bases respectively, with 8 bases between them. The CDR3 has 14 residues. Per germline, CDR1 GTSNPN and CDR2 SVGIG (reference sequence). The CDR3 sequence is CAWSVVVTGNTIYF. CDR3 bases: TGTGCCTGGAGTGTTGTAGTTACTGGAAACACCATATATTTT.

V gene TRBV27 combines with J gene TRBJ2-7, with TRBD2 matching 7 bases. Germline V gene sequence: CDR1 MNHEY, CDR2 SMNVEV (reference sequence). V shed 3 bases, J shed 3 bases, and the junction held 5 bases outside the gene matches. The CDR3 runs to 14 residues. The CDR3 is CASSFGAGLYEQYF. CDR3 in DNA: TGTGCCAGCAGTTTTGGAGCGGGACTCTACGAGCAGTACTTC.

The CDR3 region is CASSTRGTGFSGANVLTF. CDR3 sequence (DNA): TGTGCCAGTAGTACTCGCGGGACAGGGTTTAGTGGGGCCAACGTCCTGACTTTC. V usage is TRBV19 and J usage is TRBJ2-6; 9 nucleotides agree with TRBD1. Germline-derived CDR1 and CDR2 are LNHDA and SQIVND (reference sequence). V trimming: 4 bases; J trimming: 3 bases; junction bases outside the gene matches: 10. This CDR3 comprises 18 residues.

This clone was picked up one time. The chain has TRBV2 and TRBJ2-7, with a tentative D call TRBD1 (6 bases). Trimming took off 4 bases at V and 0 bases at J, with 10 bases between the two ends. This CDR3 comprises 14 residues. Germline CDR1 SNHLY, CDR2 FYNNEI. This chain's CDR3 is CASSGTARSYEQYF. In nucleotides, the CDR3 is TGTGCCAGCAGTGGGACAGCCCGCTCCTACGAGCAGTACTTC. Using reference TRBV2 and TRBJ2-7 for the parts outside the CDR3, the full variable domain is EPEVTQTPSHQVTQMGQEVILRCVPISNHLYFYWYRQILGQKVEFLVSFYNNEISEKSEIFDDQFSVERPDGSNFTLKIRSTKLEDSAMYFCASSGTARSYEQYFGPGTRLTVT.

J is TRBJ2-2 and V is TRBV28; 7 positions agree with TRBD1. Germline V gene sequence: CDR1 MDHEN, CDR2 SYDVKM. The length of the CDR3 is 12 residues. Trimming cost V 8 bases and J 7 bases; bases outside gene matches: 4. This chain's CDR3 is CASGTGVGELFF. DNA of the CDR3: TGTGCCAGCGGCACAGGGGTCGGGGAGCTGTTTTTT.

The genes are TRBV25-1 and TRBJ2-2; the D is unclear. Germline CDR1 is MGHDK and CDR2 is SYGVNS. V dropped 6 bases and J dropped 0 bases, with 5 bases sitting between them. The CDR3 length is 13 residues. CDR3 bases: TGTGCCAGCAGGCGATCGAACACCGGGGAGCTGTTTTTT. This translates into CASRRSNTGELFF.

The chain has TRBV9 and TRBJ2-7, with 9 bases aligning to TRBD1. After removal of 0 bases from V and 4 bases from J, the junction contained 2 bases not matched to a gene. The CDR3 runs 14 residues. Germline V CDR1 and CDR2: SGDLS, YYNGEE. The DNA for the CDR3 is TGTGCCAGCAGCGTAGGGACAGGGGCGTACGAGCAGTACTTC. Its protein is CASSVGTGAYEQYF.